This TCR beta chain appears in the sequencing data of a study of blood T cell repertoires in COVID-19. The overall study: Researchers got acute and convalescent COVID-19 samples from the United States, Italy and Spain. PBMCs, B-cell-depleted T cells, or T cells provided the cDNA or gDNA that made up the material.

This CDR3 is 17 amino acids long. V dropped 2 bases and J dropped 0 bases, with 14 bases sitting between them. Germline V lookup: CDR1 LGHDT, CDR2 YNNKEL (reference sequence). The authors' processing: Amplified reference gene primers provided the basis for estimating nucleated cell counts. The method was immunoSEQ multiplex PCR; TCRdb's version includes in-frame clones alone and lacks a portion of them. The V and J calls and clone size were taken over from that table, and D and trimming were inferred from the DNA. The table lists about 63,000 clones, about 75% of them singletons. This sequence was found in a woman older than 75 with acute or convalescent COVID-19. Sample: peripheral blood. The chain combines TRBV3-1 (or the pseudogene TRBV3-2) with TRBJ1-3, with D maybe TRBD1 (5 bases). The CDR3: CASSQTNRFSSGNTIYF. DNA for the CDR3: TGTGCCAGCAGCCAAACCAACAGGTTCTCCTCTGGAAACACCATATATTTT.